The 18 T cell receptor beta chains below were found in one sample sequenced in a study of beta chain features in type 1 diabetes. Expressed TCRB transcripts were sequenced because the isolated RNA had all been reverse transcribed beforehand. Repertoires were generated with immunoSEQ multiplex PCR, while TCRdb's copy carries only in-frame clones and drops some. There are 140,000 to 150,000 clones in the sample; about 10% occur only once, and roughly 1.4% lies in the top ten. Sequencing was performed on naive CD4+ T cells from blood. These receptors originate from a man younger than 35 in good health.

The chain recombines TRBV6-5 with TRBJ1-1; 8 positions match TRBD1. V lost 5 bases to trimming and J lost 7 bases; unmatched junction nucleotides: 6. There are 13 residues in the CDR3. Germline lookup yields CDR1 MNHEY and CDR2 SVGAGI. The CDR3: CASSPGQANEAFF. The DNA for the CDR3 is TGTGCCAGCAGTCCGGGACAGGCGAATGAAGCTTTCTTT.

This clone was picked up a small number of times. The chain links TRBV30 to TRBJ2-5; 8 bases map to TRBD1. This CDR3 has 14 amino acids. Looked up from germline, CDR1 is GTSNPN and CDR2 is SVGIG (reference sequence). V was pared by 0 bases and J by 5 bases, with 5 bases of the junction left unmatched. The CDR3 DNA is TGTGCCTGGAGTGTGGACAGGGCGGCGGAGACCCAGTACTTC. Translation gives CAWSVDRAAETQYF.

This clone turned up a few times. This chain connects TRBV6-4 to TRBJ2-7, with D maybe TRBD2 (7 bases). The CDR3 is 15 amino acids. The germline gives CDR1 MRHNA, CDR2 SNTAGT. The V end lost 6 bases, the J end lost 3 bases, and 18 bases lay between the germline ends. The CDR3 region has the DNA TGTGCCAGCAGCGCTTATGCGGGGGCTATCTACGAGCAGTACTTC. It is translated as CASSAYAGAIYEQYF.

The CDR3 DNA is TGTGCCATCAGTGAGGTTTTTCTTGGCCTTAACACTGAAGCTTTCTTT. Protein: CAISEVFLGLNTEAFF. This chain links TRBV10-3 with TRBJ1-1; no reliable D call. The CDR3 sequence is 16 residues long. Trimming removed 2 bases from V and 2 bases from J, with 15 bases in between. The germline CDR1 and CDR2 sequences are ENHRY and SYGVKD.

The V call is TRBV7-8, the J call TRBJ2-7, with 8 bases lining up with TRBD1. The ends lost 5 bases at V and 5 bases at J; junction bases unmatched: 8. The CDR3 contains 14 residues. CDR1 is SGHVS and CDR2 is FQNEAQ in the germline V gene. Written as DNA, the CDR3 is TGTGCCAGCAGCCTAGACAGGGGACCCGACGAGCAGTACTTC. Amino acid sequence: CASSLDRGPDEQYF.

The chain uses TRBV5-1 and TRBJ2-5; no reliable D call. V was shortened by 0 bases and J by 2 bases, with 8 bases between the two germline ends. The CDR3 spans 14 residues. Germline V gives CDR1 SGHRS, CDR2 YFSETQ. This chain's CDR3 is CASSLDGQQETQYF. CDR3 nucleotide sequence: TGCGCCAGCAGCTTGGATGGCCAGCAAGAGACCCAGTACTTC.

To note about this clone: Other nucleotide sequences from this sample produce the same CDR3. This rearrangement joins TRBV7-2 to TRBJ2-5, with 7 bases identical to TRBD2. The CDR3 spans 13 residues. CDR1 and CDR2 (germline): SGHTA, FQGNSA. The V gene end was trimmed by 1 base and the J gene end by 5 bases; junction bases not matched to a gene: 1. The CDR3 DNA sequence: TGTGCCAGCAGCTTAGTGGGAGGGGAGACCCAGTACTTC. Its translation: CASSLVGGETQYF. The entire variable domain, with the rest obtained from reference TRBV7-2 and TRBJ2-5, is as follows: GAGVSQSPSNKVTEKGKDVELRCDPISGHTALYWYRQSLGQGLEFLIYFQGNSAPDKSGLPSDRFSAERTGGSVSTLTIQRTQQEDSAVYLCASSLVGGETQYFGPGTRLLVL.

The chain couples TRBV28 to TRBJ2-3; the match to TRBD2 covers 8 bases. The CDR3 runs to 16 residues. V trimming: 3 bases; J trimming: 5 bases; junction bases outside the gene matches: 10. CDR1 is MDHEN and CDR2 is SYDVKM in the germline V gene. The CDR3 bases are TGTGCCAGCAGTTTTGTTGGTAGCGGGGCCGAAGATACGCAGTATTTT. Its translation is CASSFVGSGAEDTQYF. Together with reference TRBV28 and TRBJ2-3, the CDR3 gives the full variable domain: DVKVTQSSRYLVKRTGEKVFLECVQDMDHENMFWYRQDPGLGLRLIYFSYDVKMKEKGDIPEGYSVSREKKERFSLILESASTNQTSMYLCASSFVGSGAEDTQYFGPGTRLTVL.

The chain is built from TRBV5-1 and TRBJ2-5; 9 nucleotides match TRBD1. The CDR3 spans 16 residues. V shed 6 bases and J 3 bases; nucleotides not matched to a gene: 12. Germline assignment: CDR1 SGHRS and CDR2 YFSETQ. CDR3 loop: CASTHGQGRSEETQYF. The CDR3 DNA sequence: TGCGCCAGCACCCATGGACAGGGGCGATCGGAAGAGACCCAGTACTTC.

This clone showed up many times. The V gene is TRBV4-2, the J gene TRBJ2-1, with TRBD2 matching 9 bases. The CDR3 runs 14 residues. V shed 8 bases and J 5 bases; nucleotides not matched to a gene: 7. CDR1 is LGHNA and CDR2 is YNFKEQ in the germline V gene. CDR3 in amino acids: CASRSGGPNNEQFF. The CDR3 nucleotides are TGTGCCAGCCGCAGCGGGGGGCCAAACAATGAGCAGTTCTTC.

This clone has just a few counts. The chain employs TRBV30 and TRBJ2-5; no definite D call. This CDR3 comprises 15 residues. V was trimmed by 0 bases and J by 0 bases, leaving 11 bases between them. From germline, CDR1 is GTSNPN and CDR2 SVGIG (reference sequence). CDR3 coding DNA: TGTGCCTGGAGTGTACAATCCCGATACCAAGAGACCCAGTACTTC. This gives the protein CAWSVQSRYQETQYF.

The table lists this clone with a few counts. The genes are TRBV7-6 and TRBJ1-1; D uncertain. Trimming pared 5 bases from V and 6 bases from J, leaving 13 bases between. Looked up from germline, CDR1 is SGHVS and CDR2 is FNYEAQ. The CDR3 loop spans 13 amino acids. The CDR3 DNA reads TGTGCCAGCAGCCCCATGGGCAGACCTGAAGCTTTCTTT. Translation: CASSPMGRPEAFF.

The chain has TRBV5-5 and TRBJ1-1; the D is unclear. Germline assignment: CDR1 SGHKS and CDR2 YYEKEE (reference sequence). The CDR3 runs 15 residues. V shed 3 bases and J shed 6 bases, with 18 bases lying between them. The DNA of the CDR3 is TGTGCCAGCAGCTACCGTCCAGATTCGATTCCTGAAGCTTTCTTT. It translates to CASSYRPDSIPEAFF.

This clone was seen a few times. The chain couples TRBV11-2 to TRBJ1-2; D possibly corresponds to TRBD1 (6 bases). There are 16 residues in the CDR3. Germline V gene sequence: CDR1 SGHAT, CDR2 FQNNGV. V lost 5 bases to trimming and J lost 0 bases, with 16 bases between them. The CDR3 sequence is CASSPTLGTTNYGYTF. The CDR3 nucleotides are TGTGCCAGCAGCCCCACACTTGGGACAACTAACTATGGCTACACCTTC. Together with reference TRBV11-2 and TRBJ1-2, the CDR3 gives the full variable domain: EAGVAQSPRYKIIEKRQSVAFWCNPISGHATLYWYQQILGQGPKLLIQFQNNGVVDDSQLPKDRFSAERLKGVDSTLKIQPAKLEDSAVYLCASSPTLGTTNYGYTFGSGTRLTVV.

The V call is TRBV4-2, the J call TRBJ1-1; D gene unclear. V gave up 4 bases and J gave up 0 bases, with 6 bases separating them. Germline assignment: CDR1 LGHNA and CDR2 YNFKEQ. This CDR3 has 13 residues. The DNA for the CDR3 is TGTGCCAGCAGCCCTACAGTGAACACTGAAGCTTTCTTT. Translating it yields CASSPTVNTEAFF.

CDR3 in DNA: TGCACCAGCAGCCAAGGGGGGCGGGTCTCCTACAATGAGCAGTTCTTC. Translated, it gives CTSSQGGRVSYNEQFF. The chain employs TRBV1 and TRBJ2-1; the table's D call TRBD1 went unverified against the DNA. TRBV1 is a documented pseudogene. CDR3 length: 16 amino acids.

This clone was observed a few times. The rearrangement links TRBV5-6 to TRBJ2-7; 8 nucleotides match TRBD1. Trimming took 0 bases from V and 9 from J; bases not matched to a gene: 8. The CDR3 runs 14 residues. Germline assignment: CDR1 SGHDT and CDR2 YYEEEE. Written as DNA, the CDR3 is TGTGCCAGCAGCTTGGACCAGAACAGGGGGGTGCAGTACTTC. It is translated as CASSLDQNRGVQYF.

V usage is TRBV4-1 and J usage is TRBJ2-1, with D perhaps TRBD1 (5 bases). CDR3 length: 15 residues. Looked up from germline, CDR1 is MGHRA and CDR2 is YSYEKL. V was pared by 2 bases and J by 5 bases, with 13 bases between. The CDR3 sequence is CASSQQGRVDNEQFF. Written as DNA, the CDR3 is TGCGCCAGCAGCCAACAGGGTAGGGTAGACAATGAGCAGTTCTTC.